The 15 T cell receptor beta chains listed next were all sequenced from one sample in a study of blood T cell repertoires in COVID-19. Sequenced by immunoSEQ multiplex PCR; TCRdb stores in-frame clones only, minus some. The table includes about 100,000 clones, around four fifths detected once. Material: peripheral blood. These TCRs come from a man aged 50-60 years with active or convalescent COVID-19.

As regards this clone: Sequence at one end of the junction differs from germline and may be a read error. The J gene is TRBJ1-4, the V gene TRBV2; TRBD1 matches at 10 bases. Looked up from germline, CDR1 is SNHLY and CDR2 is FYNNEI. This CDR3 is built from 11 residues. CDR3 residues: CASSGGQGSVF. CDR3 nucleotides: TGTGCCAGCAGTGGGGGACAGGGGTCAGTTTTT.

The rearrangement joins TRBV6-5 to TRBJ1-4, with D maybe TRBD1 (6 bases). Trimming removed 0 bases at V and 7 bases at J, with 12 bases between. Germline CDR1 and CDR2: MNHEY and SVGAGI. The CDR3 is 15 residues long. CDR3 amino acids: CASSYSQGLGEKLFF. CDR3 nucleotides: TGTGCCAGCAGTTACTCGCAGGGGCTGGGTGAAAAACTGTTTTTT.

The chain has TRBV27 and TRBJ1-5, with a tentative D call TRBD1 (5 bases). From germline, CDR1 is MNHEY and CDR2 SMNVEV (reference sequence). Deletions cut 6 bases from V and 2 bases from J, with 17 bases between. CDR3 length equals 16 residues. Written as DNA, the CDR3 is TGTGCCAGCAGAAAAGACAGTATTTGGCGCAATCAGCCCCAGCATTTT. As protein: CASRKDSIWRNQPQHF.

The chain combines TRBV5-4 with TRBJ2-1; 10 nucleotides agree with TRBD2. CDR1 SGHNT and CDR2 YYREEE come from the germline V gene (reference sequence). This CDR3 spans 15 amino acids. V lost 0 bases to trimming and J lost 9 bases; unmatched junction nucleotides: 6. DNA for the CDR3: TGTGCCAGCAGCTTGGTTACTAGCGGGAACCGTGAGCAGTTCTTC. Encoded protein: CASSLVTSGNREQFF.

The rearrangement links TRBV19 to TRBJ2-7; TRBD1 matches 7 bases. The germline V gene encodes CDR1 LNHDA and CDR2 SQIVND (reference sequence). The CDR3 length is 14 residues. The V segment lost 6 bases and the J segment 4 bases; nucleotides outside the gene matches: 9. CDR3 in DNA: TGTGCCAGTAGCAACAGGGGCTTGAGGTACGAGCAGTACTTC. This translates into CASSNRGLRYEQYF.

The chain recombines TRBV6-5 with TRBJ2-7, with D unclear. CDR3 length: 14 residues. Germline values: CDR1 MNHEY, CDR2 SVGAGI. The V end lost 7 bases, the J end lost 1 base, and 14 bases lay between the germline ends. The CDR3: CASKSYPESYEQYF. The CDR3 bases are TGTGCCAGCAAAAGCTACCCTGAATCCTACGAGCAGTACTTC.

The CDR3 region has the DNA TGCGCCAGCAGCCAAGATGGGGGACGACTAGAGCGGTACGAGCAGTACTTC. This sequence encodes CASSQDGGRLERYEQYF. This sequence joins TRBV4-1 and TRBJ2-7; D might be TRBD2 (6 bases). Trimming stripped 0 bases from V and 4 bases from J, with 19 bases between. Germline V gene sequence: CDR1 MGHRA, CDR2 YSYEKL. This CDR3 has 17 amino acids.

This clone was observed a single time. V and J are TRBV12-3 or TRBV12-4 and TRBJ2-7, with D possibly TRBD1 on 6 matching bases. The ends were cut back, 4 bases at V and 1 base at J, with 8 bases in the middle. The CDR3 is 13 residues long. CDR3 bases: TGTGCCAGCAGTTATAGGGGGTCCTACGAGCAGTACTTC. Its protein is CASSYRGSYEQYF.

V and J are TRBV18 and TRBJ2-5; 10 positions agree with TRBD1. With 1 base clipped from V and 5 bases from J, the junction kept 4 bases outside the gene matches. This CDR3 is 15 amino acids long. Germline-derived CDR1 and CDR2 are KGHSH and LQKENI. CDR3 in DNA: TGTGCCAGCTCACCACTGACAGGGGGCAGGGAGACCCAGTACTTC. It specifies CASSPLTGGRETQYF.

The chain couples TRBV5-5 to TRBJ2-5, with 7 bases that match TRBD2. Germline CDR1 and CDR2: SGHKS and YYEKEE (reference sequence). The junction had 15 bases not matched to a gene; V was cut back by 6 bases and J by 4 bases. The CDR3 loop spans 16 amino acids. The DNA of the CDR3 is TGTGCCAGCACCCCGTCGTTTTCTTCGGGAGGAGAGACCCAGTACTTC. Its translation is CASTPSFSSGGETQYF.

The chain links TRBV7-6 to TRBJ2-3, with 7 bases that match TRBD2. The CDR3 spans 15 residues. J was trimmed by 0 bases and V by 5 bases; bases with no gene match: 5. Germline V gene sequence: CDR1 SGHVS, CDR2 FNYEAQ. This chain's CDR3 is CASSVLAESTDTQYF. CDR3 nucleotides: TGTGCCAGCAGCGTCCTAGCGGAGAGCACAGATACGCAGTATTTT.

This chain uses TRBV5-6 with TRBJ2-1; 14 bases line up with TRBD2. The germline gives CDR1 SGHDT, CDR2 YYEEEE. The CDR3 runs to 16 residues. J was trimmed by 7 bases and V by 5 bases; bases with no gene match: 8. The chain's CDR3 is CASREAGTSGRNEQFF. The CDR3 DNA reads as TGTGCCAGCAGAGAAGCCGGGACTAGCGGGAGAAATGAGCAGTTCTTC.

The DNA for the CDR3 is TGTGCCAGTGCCATGTCCGCCCCCCTAGGCGAGCAGTACTTC. Amino acid sequence: CASAMSAPLGEQYF. The chain combines TRBV19 with TRBJ2-7, with unresolved D. CDR3 size: 14 residues. The germline V gene encodes CDR1 LNHDA and CDR2 SQIVND (reference sequence). V gave up 8 bases and J gave up 6 bases, with 20 bases separating them.

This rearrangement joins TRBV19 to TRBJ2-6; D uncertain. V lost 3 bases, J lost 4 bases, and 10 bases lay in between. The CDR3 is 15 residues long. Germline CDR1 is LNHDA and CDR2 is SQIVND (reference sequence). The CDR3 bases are TGTGCCAGTAGTATGGCATTATCAGGGGCCAACGTCCTGACTTTC. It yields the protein CASSMALSGANVLTF.

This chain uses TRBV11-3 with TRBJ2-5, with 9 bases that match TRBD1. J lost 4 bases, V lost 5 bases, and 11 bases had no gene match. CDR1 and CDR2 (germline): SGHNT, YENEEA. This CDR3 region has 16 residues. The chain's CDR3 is CASSRGQGIRVETQYF. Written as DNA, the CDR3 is TGTGCCAGCAGCCGTGGACAGGGGATTCGAGTAGAGACCCAGTACTTC.